The clone carrying this TCR beta chain was seen a few times. Antigen unknown. The sample comes from a study of response to subunit inactivated influenza vaccine. Study-wide points: That few new T cells are recruited by each seasonal influenza vaccination was the authors' suggestion.

V shed 0 bases and J 7 bases; nucleotides not matched to a gene: 6. CDR1 SGHDN and CDR2 FVKESK come from the germline V gene. The CDR3 covers 15 residues. Via MiXCR, TCRdb re-called the RT-PCR reads, giving one row per CDR3 protein. The table records some 570,000 distinct CDR3 sequences, 11% of them present only once. These data also formed part of another study, on T cells expressing NK-cell markers. Turning to that study: UMIs were included in TCR beta cDNA generated by 5'RACE template switching. Seropositivity for HCMV was found in seven of the eight sequenced donors, with one seronegative. CD8+ T cells in roughly six donors included dominant NKG2C+ clonotypes at 1.0-7.0%.

The sample consisted of PBMCs from blood, taken on the day of vaccination. The chain has TRBV14 and TRBJ2-1; TRBD2 agrees at 7 bases. The sequence came from a man between 45 and 60 years old who received an inactivated influenza vaccine. CDR3 sequence (DNA): TGTGCCAGCAGCCAAGAGCTAGCGGTCGGGAATGAGCAGTTCTTC. Amino acid sequence: CASSQELAVGNEQFF.